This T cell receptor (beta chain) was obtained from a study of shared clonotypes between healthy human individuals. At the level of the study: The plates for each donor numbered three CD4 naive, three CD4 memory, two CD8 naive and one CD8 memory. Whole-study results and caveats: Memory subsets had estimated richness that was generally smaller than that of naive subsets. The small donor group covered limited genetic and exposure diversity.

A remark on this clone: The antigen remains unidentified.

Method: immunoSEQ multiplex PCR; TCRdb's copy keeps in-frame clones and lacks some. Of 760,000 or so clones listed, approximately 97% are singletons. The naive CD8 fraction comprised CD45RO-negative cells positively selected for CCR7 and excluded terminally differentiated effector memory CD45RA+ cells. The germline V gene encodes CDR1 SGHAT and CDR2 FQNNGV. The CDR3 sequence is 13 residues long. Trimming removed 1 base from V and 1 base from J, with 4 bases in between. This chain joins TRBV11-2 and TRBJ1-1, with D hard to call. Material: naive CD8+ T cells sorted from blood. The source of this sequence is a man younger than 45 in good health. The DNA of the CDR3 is TGTGCCAGCAGCTTAGCTGGGAACACTGAAGCTTTCTTT. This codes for CASSLAGNTEAFF. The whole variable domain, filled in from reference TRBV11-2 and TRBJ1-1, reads EAGVAQSPRYKIIEKRQSVAFWCNPISGHATLYWYQQILGQGPKLLIQFQNNGVVDDSQLPKDRFSAERLKGVDSTLKIQPAKLEDSAVYLCASSLAGNTEAFFGQGTRLTVV.